This paragraph reports one TCR beta chain. The target of this receptor is not known. Within one base of it there is no much larger clone, and no base qualities were kept. Each clonotype received, on average, 10x coverage in deep resolution sequencing performed on a MiSeq, where the target depth lay between 1 in 1 million and 1 in 200,000 T cells. The immunoSEQ hsTCRB Kit was used to generate TCR beta libraries. The source study handled its data this way. The data were analyzed with ImmunoSEQ Analyzer and ImmunoSEQ Data Assistant, and V, D and J gene assignments followed IMGT definitions. Clonality, which ranges from 0 to 1, was calculated by subtracting the normalized Shannon entropy of productive rearrangement frequencies from one. Public clonotype analysis was restricted to overrepresented clonotypes comprising at least 0.05% of each patient's repertoire. Repertoires from 10 to 15 age-matched healthy donors in immuneACCESS were used as clonality controls. Entries here come from immuneACCESS through TCRdb and include only in-frame sequences with V and J called. Some clones fail to appear in such tables; in the studies checked, an unresolved V gene covers under half of the shortfall, and the cause of the remainder is unknown. D and trimming were read from the DNA, whereas the V and J calls and clone size are those reported in that table. The sample yields approximately 22,000 clones; around 70% were counted once. The ten largest clones capture 26% of the sample.

The data derive from a study of cytotoxic CD8 clonotypes in ibrutinib-treated CLL (dated by TCRdb to the early 2020s). Study-level background: The cohort included roughly 15 treatment-naive and ten to twelve relapsed/refractory patients; 17 to 18 were IGHV unmutated. Samples at response were collected after a median of 12 months of treatment, with a range of about 6 to 36 months. Longitudinal samples were obtainable from 26 of the 86 participants in the trial. On average, each sample yielded around 250,000 productive templates and over 90,000 productive rearrangements. Responses were partial in some 24 patients and complete in 2; after median around 65 months follow-up, some 14 stayed in remission and some twelve progressed. Cryopreserved peripheral blood mononuclear cells were obtained before treatment, at response, and at either sustained remission or disease progression. On the study overall, not on this receptor specifically: At baseline, clonality was higher than in age-matched healthy donors and showed a strong correlation with circulating CD8+ T-cell counts. Public clonotypes were rare and either contracted or stayed stable during treatment, and the rise in clonality at ibrutinib response reflected the expansion of private clonotypes. Sampling times were not matched between patients in sustained remission and patients whose disease was progressing, and lymph node repertoires were not examined. An increase in clonality was observed at ibrutinib response, with clonality remaining stable during sustained remission and falling back toward baseline at progression.

After removal of 3 bases from V and 0 bases from J, the junction retains 7 bases not matched to a gene. Measured from the cysteine to the phenylalanine, the CDR3 is 16 residues long. The kept DNA is CDR3 alone, 48 bases in frame from the first base. For CDR1 and CDR2, the germline V gene lists KGHSH and LQKENI. For TCR beta library preparation, 1.5 to 2 micrograms of genomic DNA were extracted from the cryopreserved PBMCs. Longitudinal blood samples from CLL patients on ibrutinib monotherapy underwent high-throughput TCR beta sequencing. The patients were enrolled in a single-center, open-label phase 2 trial of ibrutinib monotherapy.

Sample: PBMCs, taken before ibrutinib treatment. The receptor's source is a human donor with chronic lymphocytic leukemia. The V and J segments used are TRBV18 and TRBJ1-1, with TRBD1 matching 7 junction bases. The CDR3 in this case is CASSPSGGIMNTEAFF. The nucleotides read TGTGCCAGCTCACCCTCAGGGGGAATAATGAACACTGAAGCTTTCTTT. With the portions outside the CDR3 filled from the reference TRBV18 and TRBJ1-1 genes, the complete variable region becomes NAGVMQNPRHLVRRRGQEARLRCSPMKGHSHVYWYRQLPEEGLKFMVYLQKENIIDESGMPKERFSAEFPKEGPSILRIQQVVRGDSAAYFCASSPSGGIMNTEAFFGQGTRLTVV.